What follows describes a single T cell receptor beta chain. The data belong to a study of monozygotic twins with inflammatory bowel disease. Germline-derived CDR1 and CDR2 are SGHVS and FNYEAQ. The CDR3 has 14 residues. TCRdb re-called the 5' RACE reads, yielding one record per CDR3 amino acid sequence without DNA. Across over 130,000 distinct CDR3 sequences, the top ten clones capture 2% to 3% of the sample. The V gene is TRBV7-6, the J gene TRBJ2-7. Sequencing input: blood. This clonotype was sampled from a human donor with ulcerative colitis or Crohn's disease, or a healthy co-twin of an affected twin (not recorded which). The CDR3 sequence: CASSLGMGSYEQYF.